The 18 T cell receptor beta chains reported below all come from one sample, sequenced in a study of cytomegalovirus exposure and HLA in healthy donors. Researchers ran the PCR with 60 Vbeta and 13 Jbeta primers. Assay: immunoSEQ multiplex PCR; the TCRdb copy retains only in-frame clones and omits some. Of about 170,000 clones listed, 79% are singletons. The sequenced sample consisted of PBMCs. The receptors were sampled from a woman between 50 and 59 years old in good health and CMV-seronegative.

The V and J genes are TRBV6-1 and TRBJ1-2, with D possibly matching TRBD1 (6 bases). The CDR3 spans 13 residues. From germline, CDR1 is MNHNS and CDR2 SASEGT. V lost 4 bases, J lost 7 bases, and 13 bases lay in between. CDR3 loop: CASSGNRDCGYTF. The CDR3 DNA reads TGTGCCAGCAGTGGTAACAGGGATTGTGGCTACACCTTC.

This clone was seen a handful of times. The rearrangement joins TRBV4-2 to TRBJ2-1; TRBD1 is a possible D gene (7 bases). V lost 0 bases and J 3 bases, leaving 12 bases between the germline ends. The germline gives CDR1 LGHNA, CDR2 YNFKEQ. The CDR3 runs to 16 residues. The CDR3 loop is CASSQEAGGNYNEQFF. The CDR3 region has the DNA TGTGCCAGCAGCCAAGAGGCAGGGGGGAACTACAATGAGCAGTTCTTC.

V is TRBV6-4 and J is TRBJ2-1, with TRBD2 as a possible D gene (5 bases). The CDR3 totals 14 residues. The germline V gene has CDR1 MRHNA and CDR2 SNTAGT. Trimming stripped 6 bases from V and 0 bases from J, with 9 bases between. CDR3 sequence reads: CASSRDYSYNEQFF. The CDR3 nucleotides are TGTGCCAGCAGCCGGGATTACTCCTACAATGAGCAGTTCTTC.

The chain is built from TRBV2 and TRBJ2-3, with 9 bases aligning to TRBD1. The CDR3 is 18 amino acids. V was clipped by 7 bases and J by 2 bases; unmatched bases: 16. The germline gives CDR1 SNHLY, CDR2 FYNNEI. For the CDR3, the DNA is TGTGCCAGCAAACTGAAGGGGCGACAGGGGGTCCCCACAGATACGCAGTATTTT. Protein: CASKLKGRQGVPTDTQYF.

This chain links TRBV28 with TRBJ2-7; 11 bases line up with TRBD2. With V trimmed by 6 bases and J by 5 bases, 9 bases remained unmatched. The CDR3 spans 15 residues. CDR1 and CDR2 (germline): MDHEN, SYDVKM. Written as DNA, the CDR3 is TGTGCCAGCAGGGTAACTAGCGGGAGTTTCCACGAGCAGTACTTC. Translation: CASRVTSGSFHEQYF.

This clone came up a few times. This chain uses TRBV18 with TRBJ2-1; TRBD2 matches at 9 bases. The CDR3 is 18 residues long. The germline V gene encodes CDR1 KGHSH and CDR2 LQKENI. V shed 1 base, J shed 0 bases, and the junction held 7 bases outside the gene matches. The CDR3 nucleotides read TGTGCCAGCTCACCACTAGGCCAAGCGGGGGGCTCCTACAATGAGCAGTTCTTC. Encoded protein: CASSPLGQAGGSYNEQFF. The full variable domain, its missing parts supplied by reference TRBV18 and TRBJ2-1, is NAGVMQNPRHLVRRRGQEARLRCSPMKGHSHVYWYRQLPEEGLKFMVYLQKENIIDESGMPKERFSAEFPKEGPSILRIQQVVRGDSAAYFCASSPLGQAGGSYNEQFFGPGTRLTVL.

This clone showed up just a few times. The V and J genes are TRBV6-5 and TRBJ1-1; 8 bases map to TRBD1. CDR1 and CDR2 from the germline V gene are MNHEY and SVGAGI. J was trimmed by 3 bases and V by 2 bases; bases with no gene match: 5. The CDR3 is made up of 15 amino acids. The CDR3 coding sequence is TGTGCCAGCAGTTACACAAACAGGGGGGACACTGAAGCTTTCTTT. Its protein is CASSYTNRGDTEAFF.

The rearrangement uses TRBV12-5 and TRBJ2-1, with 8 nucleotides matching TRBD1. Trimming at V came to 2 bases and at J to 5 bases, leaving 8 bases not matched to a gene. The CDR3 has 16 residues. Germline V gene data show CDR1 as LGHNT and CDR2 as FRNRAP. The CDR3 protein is CASGLSPGQGDNEQFF. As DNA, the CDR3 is TGTGCTAGTGGTTTGAGTCCCGGACAGGGTGACAATGAGCAGTTCTTC.

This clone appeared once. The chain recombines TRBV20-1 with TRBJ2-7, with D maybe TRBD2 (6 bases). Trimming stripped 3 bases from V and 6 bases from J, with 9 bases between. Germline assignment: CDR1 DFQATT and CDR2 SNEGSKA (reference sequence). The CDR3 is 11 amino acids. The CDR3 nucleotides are TGCAGTGCTAGTCAAGCGGGCGAGCAGTACTTC. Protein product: CSASQAGEQYF.

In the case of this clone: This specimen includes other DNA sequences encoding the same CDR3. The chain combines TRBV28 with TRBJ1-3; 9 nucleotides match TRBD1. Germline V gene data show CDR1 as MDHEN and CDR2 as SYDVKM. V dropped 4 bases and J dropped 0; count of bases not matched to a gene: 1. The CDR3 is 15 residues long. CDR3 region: CASSSTGGSGNTIYF. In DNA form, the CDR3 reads TGTGCCAGCAGTTCGACAGGGGGCTCTGGAAACACCATATATTTT.

The CDR3 nucleotides are TGTGCCAGTAGTACCTACAGGAACGGCTACACCTTC. Protein: CASSTYRNGYTF. The rearrangement uses TRBV19 and TRBJ1-2, with D perhaps matching TRBD1 (5 bases). This CDR3 has 12 amino acids. Per germline, CDR1 LNHDA and CDR2 SQIVND (reference sequence). Trimming took off 4 bases at V and 8 bases at J, with 11 bases between the two ends.

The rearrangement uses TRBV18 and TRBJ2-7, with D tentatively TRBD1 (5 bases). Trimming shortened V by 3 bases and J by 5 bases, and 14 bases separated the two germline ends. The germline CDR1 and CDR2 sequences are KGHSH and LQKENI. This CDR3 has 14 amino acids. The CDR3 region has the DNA TGTGCCAGCTCACCGGCAGGGAACAGACACGAGCAGTACTTC. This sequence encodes CASSPAGNRHEQYF.

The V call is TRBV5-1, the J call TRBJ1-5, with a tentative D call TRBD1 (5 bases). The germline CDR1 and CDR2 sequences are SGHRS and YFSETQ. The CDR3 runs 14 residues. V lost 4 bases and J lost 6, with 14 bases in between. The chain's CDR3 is CASSPGGVGQPQHF. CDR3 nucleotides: TGCGCCAGCAGCCCCGGGGGGGTGGGTCAGCCCCAGCATTTT.

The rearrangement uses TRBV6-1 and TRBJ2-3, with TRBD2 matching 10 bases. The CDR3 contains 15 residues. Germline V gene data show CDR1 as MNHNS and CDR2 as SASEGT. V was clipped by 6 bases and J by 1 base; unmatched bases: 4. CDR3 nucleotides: TGTGCCAGCAGCCCCCTAGCGGGGGGCACAGATACGCAGTATTTT. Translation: CASSPLAGGTDTQYF.

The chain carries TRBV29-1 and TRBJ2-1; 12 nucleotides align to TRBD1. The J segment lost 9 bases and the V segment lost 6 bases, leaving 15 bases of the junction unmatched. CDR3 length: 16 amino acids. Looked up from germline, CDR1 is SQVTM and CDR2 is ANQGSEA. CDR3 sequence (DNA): TGCAGCGTACAAAACCGCCGGGACAGGGGGCGGCTTGAGCAGTTCTTC. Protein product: CSVQNRRDRGRLEQFF.

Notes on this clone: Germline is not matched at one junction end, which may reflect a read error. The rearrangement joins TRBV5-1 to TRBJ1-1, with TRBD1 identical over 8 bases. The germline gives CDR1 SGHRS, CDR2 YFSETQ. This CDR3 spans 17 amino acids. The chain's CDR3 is CTSSPRTGMGSKTEAFF. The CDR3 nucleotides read TGCACCAGCAGCCCTAGGACAGGGATGGGCAGTAAGACTGAAGCTTTCTTT.

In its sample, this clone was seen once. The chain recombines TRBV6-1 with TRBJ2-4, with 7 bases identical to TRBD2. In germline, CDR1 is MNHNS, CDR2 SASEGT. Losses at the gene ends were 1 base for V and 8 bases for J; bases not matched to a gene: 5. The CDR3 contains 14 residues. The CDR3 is CASSEGGGADIQYF. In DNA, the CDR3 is TGTGCCAGCAGTGAAGGGGGGGGAGCGGACATTCAGTACTTC.

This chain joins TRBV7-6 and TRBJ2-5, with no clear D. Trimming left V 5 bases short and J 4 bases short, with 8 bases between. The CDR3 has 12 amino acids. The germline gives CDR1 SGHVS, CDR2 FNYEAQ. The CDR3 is CASSPPRETQYF. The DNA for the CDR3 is TGTGCCAGCAGCCCCCCTCGAGAGACCCAGTACTTC.